These 2 T cell receptor beta chains were sequenced from one sample in a study of blood T cell repertoires in COVID-19. TCRdb's copy holds only in-frame clones and misses some; the assay was immunoSEQ multiplex PCR. The sample records roughly 200,000 clones, around 86% being singletons. The material sequenced was PBMCs or T cells enriched from blood (not recorded which). All receptors derive from a woman aged 40 to 49 with acute COVID-19.

This chain joins TRBV27 and TRBJ2-7; the match to TRBD1 covers 7 bases. The CDR3 totals 13 residues. Germline V gene lookup returns CDR1 MNHEY and CDR2 SMNVEV (reference sequence). The V segment lost 5 bases and the J segment 2 bases; nucleotides outside the gene matches: 3. The CDR3 DNA is TGTGCCAGCAGTCGGGACAGCGCCTACGAGCAGTACTTC. Encoded protein: CASSRDSAYEQYF.

This chain joins TRBV5-1 and TRBJ1-2, with D hard to call. The germline V gene encodes CDR1 SGHRS and CDR2 YFSETQ. The CDR3 extends over 12 amino acids. The ends were cut back, 0 bases at V and 6 bases at J, with 6 bases in the middle. CDR3 sequence (DNA): TGCGCCAGCAGCTTGGGAGGGAATGGCTACACCTTC. It translates to CASSLGGNGYTF.